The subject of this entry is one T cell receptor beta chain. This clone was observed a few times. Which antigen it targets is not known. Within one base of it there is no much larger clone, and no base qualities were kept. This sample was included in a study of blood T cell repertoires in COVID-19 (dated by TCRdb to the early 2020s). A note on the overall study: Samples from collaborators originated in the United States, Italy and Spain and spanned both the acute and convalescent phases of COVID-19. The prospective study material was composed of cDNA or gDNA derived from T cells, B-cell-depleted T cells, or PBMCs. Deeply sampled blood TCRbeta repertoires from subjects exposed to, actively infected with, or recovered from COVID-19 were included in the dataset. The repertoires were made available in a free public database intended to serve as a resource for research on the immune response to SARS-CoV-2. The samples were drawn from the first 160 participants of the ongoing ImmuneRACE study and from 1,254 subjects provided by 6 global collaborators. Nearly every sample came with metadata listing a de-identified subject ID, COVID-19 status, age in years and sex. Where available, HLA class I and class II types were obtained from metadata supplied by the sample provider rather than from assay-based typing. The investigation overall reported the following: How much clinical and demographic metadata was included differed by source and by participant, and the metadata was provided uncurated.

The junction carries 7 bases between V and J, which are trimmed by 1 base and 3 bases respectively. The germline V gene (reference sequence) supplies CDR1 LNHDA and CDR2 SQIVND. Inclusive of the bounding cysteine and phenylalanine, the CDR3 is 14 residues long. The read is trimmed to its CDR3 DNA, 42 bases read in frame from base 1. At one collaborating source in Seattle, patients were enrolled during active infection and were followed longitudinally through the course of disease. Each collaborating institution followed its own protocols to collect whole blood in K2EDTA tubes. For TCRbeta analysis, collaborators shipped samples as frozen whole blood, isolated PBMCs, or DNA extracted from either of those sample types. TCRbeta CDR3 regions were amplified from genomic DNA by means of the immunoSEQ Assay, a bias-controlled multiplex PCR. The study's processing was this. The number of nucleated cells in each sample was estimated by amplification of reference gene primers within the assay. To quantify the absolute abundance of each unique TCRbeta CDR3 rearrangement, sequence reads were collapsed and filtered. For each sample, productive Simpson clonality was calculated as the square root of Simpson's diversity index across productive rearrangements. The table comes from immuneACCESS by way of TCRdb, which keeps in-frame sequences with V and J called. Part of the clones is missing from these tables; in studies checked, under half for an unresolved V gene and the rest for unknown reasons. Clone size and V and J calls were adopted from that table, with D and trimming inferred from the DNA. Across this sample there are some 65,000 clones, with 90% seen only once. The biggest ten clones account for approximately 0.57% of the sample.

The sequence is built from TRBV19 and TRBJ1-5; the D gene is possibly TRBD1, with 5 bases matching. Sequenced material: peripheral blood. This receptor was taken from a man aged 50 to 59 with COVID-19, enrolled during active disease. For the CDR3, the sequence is CASSIGGANQPQHF. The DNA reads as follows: TGTGCCAGTAGTATAGGCGGGGCCAATCAGCCCCAGCATTTT.